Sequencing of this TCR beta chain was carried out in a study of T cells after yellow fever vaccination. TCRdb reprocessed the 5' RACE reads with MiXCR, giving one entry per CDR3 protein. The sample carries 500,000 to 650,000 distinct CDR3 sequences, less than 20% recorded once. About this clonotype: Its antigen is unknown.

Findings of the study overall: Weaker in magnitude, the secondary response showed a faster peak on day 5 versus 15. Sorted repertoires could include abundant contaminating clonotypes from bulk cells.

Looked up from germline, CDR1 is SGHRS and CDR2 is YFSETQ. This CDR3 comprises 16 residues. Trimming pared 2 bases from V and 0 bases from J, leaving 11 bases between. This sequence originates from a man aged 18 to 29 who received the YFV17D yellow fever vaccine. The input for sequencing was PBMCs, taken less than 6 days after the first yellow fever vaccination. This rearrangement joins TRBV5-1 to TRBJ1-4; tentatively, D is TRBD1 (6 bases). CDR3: CASSFDRLATNEKLFF. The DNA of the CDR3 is TGCGCCAGCAGCTTTGACAGGCTAGCAACTAATGAAAAACTGTTTTTT.